This T cell receptor (beta chain) is from a study of T cells expressing NK-cell markers. Study details: Among the eight sequenced donors, seven tested HCMV-seropositive and one tested seronegative. Findings and limits, study-wide: Dominance of the CD3+CD56-NKG2C+ fraction by these clonotypes also held in a handful of donors.

With UMIs, 5'RACE template switching was used to make TCR beta cDNA. TCRdb re-called the 5' RACE reads; one entry per CDR3 protein, DNA not given. This sample contains 350,000 to 500,000 distinct CDR3 sequences. To note about this clonotype: Its antigen is unidentified.

The germline gives CDR1 SQVTM, CDR2 ANQGSEA. The CDR3 extends over 14 amino acids. The V gene is TRBV29-1, the J gene TRBJ1-1. Sequenced sample: blood T cells: a sorted CD56 or NKG2C T cell subset, CD4+ or CD8+ T cells, or bulk PBMC T cells (not recorded which). This TCR derives from a woman aged 18-69 years in good health. The CDR3 loop is CSAKRTAMNTEAFF.